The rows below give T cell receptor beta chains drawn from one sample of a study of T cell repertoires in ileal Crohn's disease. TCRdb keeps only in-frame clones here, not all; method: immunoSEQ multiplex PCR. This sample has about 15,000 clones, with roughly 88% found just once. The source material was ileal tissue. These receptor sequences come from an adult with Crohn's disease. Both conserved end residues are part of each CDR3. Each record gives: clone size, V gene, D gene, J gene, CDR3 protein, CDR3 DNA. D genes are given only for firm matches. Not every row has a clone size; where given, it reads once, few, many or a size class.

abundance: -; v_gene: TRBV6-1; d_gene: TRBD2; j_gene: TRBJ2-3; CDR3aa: CATRTSGGTDTQYF; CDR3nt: TGTGCCACGAGGACTAGCGGGGGCACAGATACGCAGTATTTT
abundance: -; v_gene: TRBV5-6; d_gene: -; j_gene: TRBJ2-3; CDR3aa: CASSFFGTRVTDTQYF; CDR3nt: TGTGCCAGCAGCTTCTTTGGGACTCGCGTCACAGATACGCAGTATTTT
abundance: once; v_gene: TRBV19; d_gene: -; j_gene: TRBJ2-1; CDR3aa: CASSIGLLDEQFF; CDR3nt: TGTGCCAGTAGTATAGGGCTGTTGGATGAGCAGTTCTTC
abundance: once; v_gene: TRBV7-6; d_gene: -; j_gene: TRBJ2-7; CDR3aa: CASSLGTRVYEQYF; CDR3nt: TGTGCCAGCAGCTTAGGTACCAGGGTCTACGAGCAGTACTTC
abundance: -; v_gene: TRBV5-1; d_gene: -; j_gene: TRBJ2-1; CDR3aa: CASSLTNGPYNEQFF; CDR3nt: TGCGCCAGCAGCTTGACTAACGGTCCCTACAATGAGCAGTTCTTC
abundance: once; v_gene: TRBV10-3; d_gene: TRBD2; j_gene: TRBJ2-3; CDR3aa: CAISPGLAGGLDTQYF; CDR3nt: TGTGCCATCAGCCCGGGACTAGCGGGAGGGTTGGATACGCAGTATTTT
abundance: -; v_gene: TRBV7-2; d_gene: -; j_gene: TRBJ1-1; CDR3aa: CASSPRPGNTEAFF; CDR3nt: TGTGCCAGCAGCCCACGACCGGGGAACACTGAAGCTTTCTTT
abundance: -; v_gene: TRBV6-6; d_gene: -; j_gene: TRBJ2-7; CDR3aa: CASSYRGYEQYF; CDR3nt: TGTGCCAGCAGTTACAGGGGGTACGAGCAGTACTTC
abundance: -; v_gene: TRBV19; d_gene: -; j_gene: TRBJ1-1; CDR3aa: CASVRFTEAFF; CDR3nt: TGTGCCAGTGTCCGTTTTACTGAAGCTTTCTTT
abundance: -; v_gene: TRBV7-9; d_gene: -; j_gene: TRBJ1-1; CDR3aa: CASSLRQGETEAFF; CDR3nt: TGTGCCAGCAGCTTACGGCAGGGTGAGACTGAAGCTTTCTTT
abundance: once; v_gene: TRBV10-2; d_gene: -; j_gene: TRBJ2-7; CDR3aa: CASSQLLGYEQYF; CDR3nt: TGCGCCAGCAGTCAACTTCTTGGCTACGAGCAGTACTTC
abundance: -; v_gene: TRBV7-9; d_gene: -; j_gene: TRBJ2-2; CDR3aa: CASSPEWASGELFF; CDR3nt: TGTGCCAGCAGCCCAGAGTGGGCCTCCGGGGAGCTGTTTTTT
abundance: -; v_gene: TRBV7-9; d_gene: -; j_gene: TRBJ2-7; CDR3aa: CASSVSSYEQYF; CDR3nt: TGTGCCAGCAGCGTTAGTAGCTACGAGCAGTACTTC
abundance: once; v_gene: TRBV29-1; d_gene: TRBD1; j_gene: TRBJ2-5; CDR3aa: CSARTGKETQYF; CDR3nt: TGCAGCGCCAGGACAGGGAAAGAGACCCAGTACTTC
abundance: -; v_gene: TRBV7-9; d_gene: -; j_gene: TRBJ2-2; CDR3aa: CASSLGDSRGELFF; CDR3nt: TGTGCCAGCAGCTTAGGCGATTCTAGGGGGGAGCTGTTTTTT
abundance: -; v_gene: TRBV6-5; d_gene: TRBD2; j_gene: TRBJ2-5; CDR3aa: CASARSGSNQETQYF; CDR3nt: TGTGCCAGCGCAAGAAGCGGGAGTAACCAAGAGACCCAGTACTTC